Below are 18 T cell receptor beta chains sequenced from a single sample in a study of blood T cell repertoires in COVID-19. Generated by immunoSEQ multiplex PCR, the TCRdb table keeps only in-frame clones and is missing some. The sample has roughly 100,000 clones; roughly 81% are singletons. Sample: peripheral blood. The source of these receptors is a man in his forties or fifties with active or convalescent COVID-19.

This clone was detected ten times or more. The chain employs TRBV9 and TRBJ1-3; D may be TRBD1 (6 bases). Per the germline V gene, CDR1 is SGDLS and CDR2 is YYNGEE. Deletions cut 0 bases from V and 7 bases from J, with 11 bases between. This CDR3 region has 14 residues. The CDR3 spells CASSVEGQRNTIYF. CDR3 in DNA: TGTGCCAGCAGCGTAGAAGGACAGCGGAACACCATATATTTT. Looking up the rest from reference TRBV9 and TRBJ1-3 gives the full variable domain: DSGVTQTPKHLITATGQRVTLRCSPRSGDLSVYWYQQSLDQGLQFLIQYYNGEERAKGNILERFSAQQFPDLHSELNLSSLELGDSALYFCASSVEGQRNTIYFGEGSWLTVV.

V and J are TRBV18 and TRBJ1-2; D gene ambiguous. This CDR3 has 14 amino acids. Germline V CDR1 and CDR2: KGHSH, LQKENI. The V end lost 3 bases, the J end lost 2 bases, and 10 bases lay between the germline ends. In nucleotides, the CDR3 is TGTGCCAGCTCACCTGACGGGGAAAACTATGGCTACACCTTC. The encoded protein is CASSPDGENYGYTF. Together with reference TRBV18 and TRBJ1-2, the CDR3 gives the full variable domain: NAGVMQNPRHLVRRRGQEARLRCSPMKGHSHVYWYRQLPEEGLKFMVYLQKENIIDESGMPKERFSAEFPKEGPSILRIQQVVRGDSAAYFCASSPDGENYGYTFGSGTRLTVV.

This clone came up once. V is TRBV9 and J is TRBJ2-2, with 7 bases fitting TRBD1. J was trimmed by 0 bases and V by 4 bases; bases with no gene match: 6. The CDR3 is made up of 16 amino acids. Germline CDR1 and CDR2: SGDLS and YYNGEE. The CDR3 spells CASSSGQAPNTGELFF. The CDR3 bases are TGTGCCAGCAGCTCCGGACAGGCTCCGAACACCGGGGAGCTGTTTTTT.

This clone has just one count. The CDR3 reads CASSLRVGAEAFF. DNA for the CDR3: TGTGCCAGCAGCTTACGAGTGGGGGCAGAAGCTTTCTTT. J is TRBJ1-1 and V is TRBV7-9; D may be TRBD1 (6 bases). There are 13 residues in the CDR3. Germline V gene data show CDR1 as SEHNR and CDR2 as FQNEAQ (reference sequence). Deletions cut 2 bases from V and 8 bases from J, with 12 bases between.

This rearrangement joins TRBV6-5 to TRBJ1-2; D possibly corresponds to TRBD1 (5 bases). Germline V lookup: CDR1 MNHEY, CDR2 SVGAGI. V lost 1 base and J 6 bases, leaving 15 bases between the germline ends. The CDR3 length is 15 residues. CDR3 coding DNA: TGTGCCAGCAGTTACTGGGGGGAGGGGAAAGATGGCTACACCTTC. Translating it yields CASSYWGEGKDGYTF.

The chain couples TRBV11-2 to TRBJ2-1; 9 nucleotides align to TRBD2. Germline V CDR1 and CDR2: SGHAT, FQNNGV. With V trimmed by 1 base and J by 7 bases, 8 bases remained unmatched. This CDR3 has 16 residues. This chain's CDR3 is CASSLGAGGQGNEQFF. The CDR3 nucleotides read TGTGCCAGCAGCTTAGGTGCGGGGGGGCAGGGGAATGAGCAGTTCTTC. Based on the CDR3 plus reference TRBV11-2 and TRBJ2-1, the full variable domain is EAGVAQSPRYKIIEKRQSVAFWCNPISGHATLYWYQQILGQGPKLLIQFQNNGVVDDSQLPKDRFSAERLKGVDSTLKIQPAKLEDSAVYLCASSLGAGGQGNEQFFGPGTRLTVL.

J is TRBJ2-5 and V is TRBV7-2, with unresolved D. Germline lookup yields CDR1 SGHTA and CDR2 FQGNSA. This CDR3 has 15 amino acids. Trimming stripped 1 base from V and 1 base from J, with 10 bases between. CDR3 coding DNA: TGTGCCAGCAGCTTAGGTTCTCCCCTCCAAGAGACCCAGTACTTC. Translation: CASSLGSPLQETQYF.

V is TRBV29-1 and J is TRBJ1-1; D is unresolved. Trimming took 1 base from V and 11 from J, leaving 8 bases between them. Looked up from germline, CDR1 is SQVTM and CDR2 is ANQGSEA. This CDR3 is 10 amino acids long. This CDR3 reads CSVEVWEAFF. The CDR3 bases are TGCAGCGTTGAAGTTTGGGAGGCTTTCTTT.

The V call is TRBV19, the J call TRBJ1-5; 9 bases line up with TRBD1. Germline values: CDR1 LNHDA, CDR2 SQIVND (reference sequence). The CDR3 has 16 amino acids. Trimming cost V 3 bases and J 3 bases; bases outside gene matches: 6. The CDR3 coding sequence is TGTGCCAGTAGTATTACCGGGACAGGGATCAATCAGCCCCAGCATTTT. As protein: CASSITGTGINQPQHF.

The chain couples TRBV10-1 to TRBJ2-2; possible D gene TRBD1, 6 bases. With 6 bases removed from V and 4 bases from J, the gap between germline ends came to 9 bases. CDR3 size: 13 residues. Germline-derived CDR1 and CDR2 are WNHNN and SYGVQD (reference sequence). The chain's CDR3 is CASRQGITGELFF. For the CDR3, the DNA is TGCGCCAGCAGACAGGGAATCACCGGGGAGCTGTTTTTT.

The rearrangement joins TRBV6-8 to TRBJ1-1; D is perhaps TRBD1 (6 bases). Between the trimmed V and J ends, which lost 7 bases and 0 bases, there was a span of 12 bases. Germline-derived CDR1 and CDR2 are MNHGY and SAAAGT. This CDR3 is 14 amino acids long. The CDR3 DNA reads TGTGCCAGCACCCAGGGACATTTGAACACTGAAGCTTTCTTT. Amino acid sequence: CASTQGHLNTEAFF.

The rearrangement joins TRBV9 to TRBJ2-5; D remains ambiguous. V gave up 1 base and J gave up 1 base, with 11 bases separating them. Germline V gives CDR1 SGDLS, CDR2 YYNGEE. CDR3 length: 15 amino acids. CDR3 in amino acids: CASSVNSRSQETQYF. The DNA for the CDR3 is TGTGCCAGCAGCGTAAATAGTCGTTCCCAAGAGACCCAGTACTTC.

The V and J genes are TRBV16 and TRBJ2-7; 7 nucleotides line up with TRBD2. The CDR3 covers 14 residues. Trimming removed 3 bases from V and 3 bases from J; junction bases left unmatched: 5. Germline-derived CDR1 and CDR2 are KGHSY and FQNENV. CDR3 region: CASSQLPGGYEQYF. The CDR3 DNA reads TGTGCCAGCAGCCAGTTACCGGGGGGCTACGAGCAGTACTTC.

The chain's CDR3 is CASKDTGGTQPQHF. For the CDR3, the DNA is TGCGCCAGCAAAGATACAGGGGGCACTCAGCCCCAGCATTTT. This chain joins TRBV10-2 and TRBJ1-5; 9 bases line up with TRBD1. Germline V gives CDR1 WSHSY, CDR2 SAAADI. The CDR3 totals 14 residues. Trimming took 7 bases from V and 6 from J; bases not matched to a gene: 7.

The chain links TRBV28 to TRBJ2-1; D uncertain. The CDR3 loop spans 14 amino acids. V lost 6 bases and J lost 7, with 16 bases in between. Germline CDR1 MDHEN, CDR2 SYDVKM. The CDR3 sequence is CASRPPLTQNEQFF. CDR3 sequence (DNA): TGTGCCAGCAGACCTCCTTTGACTCAGAATGAGCAGTTCTTC.

The chain recombines TRBV11-1 with TRBJ1-6, with 8 bases that match TRBD1. The germline V gene encodes CDR1 SGHAT and CDR2 FQDESV (reference sequence). The CDR3 has 16 residues. The junction had 10 bases not matched to a gene; V was cut back by 4 bases and J by 8 bases. Here the CDR3 reads CASSYPRTGSYSPLHF. The CDR3 DNA is TGTGCCAGCAGCTACCCACGGACAGGGTCCTATTCACCCCTCCACTTT. Full variable domain (missing parts from reference TRBV11-1 and TRBJ1-6): EAEVAQSPRYKITEKSQAVAFWCDPISGHATLYWYRQILGQGPELLVQFQDESVVDDSQLPKDRFSAERLKGVDSTLKIQPAELGDSAMYLCASSYPRTGSYSPLHFGNGTRLTVT.

The chain carries TRBV3-1 (or the pseudogene TRBV3-2) and TRBJ2-2; TRBD2 aligns across 7 bases. From germline, CDR1 is LGHDT and CDR2 YNNKEL (reference sequence). This CDR3 contains 16 residues. V was clipped by 5 bases and J by 4 bases; unmatched bases: 10. The CDR3: CASSSGRAGITGELFF. CDR3 bases: TGTGCCAGCAGCTCAGGGAGGGCGGGAATCACCGGGGAGCTGTTTTTT.

The chain combines TRBV12-3 or TRBV12-4 with TRBJ1-1; possibly TRBD1 for D (5 bases). Trimming stripped 8 bases from V and 1 base from J, with 8 bases between. This CDR3 comprises 12 residues. CDR3 DNA: TGTGCCAGCTCTGACAGGAACACTGAAGCTTTCTTT. It translates to CASSDRNTEAFF.